Presented here are 2 T cell receptor beta chains from one specimen sequenced in a study of T cell clonality in common variable immunodeficiency. Study outcomes and limitations: Fewer deletions and N-nucleotide insertions were reportedly seen in common variable immunodeficiency TCR beta sequences.

Antigens for these TCRs are unknown. Only in-frame clones appear in the TCRdb table, and some are missing; sequencing was by immunoSEQ multiplex PCR. This sample has approximately 10,000 clones and no singletons, with roughly 3.9% in the ten largest. The sequencing sample was made of peripheral blood mononuclear cells. The origin of the receptors is a human donor with common variable immunodeficiency.

For this clone: The sequence runs out 3 residues before the end of the CDR3; the remainder is reconstructed from the germline J gene. The chain is built from TRBV5-1 and TRBJ1-2; TRBD1 might be the D (6 bases). The germline gives CDR1 SGHRS, CDR2 YFSETQ. The CDR3 has 13 residues. Trimming left V 3 bases short and J 5 bases short, with 11 bases between. The DNA read from the CDR3 is TGCGCCAGCAGCTCAGGACAGACATATGGC. This gives the protein CASSSGQTYG. The CDR3, in full, reads CASSSGQTYGYTF.

Sample share makes this clone medium-sized. The CDR3 end falls 3 residues outside the read, so it is completed with the germline J gene. This chain connects TRBV18 to TRBJ1-1; 7 bases match TRBD1. Germline V CDR1 and CDR2: KGHSH, LQKENI. This CDR3 spans 14 amino acids. The V segment lost 6 bases and the J segment 5 bases; nucleotides outside the gene matches: 9. The sequenced part of the CDR3 DNA is TGTGCCAGCTCTTGGGACAGCCGGGAGACTGAA. This codes for CASSWDSRETE. The full CDR3 protein reads CASSWDSRETEAFF.